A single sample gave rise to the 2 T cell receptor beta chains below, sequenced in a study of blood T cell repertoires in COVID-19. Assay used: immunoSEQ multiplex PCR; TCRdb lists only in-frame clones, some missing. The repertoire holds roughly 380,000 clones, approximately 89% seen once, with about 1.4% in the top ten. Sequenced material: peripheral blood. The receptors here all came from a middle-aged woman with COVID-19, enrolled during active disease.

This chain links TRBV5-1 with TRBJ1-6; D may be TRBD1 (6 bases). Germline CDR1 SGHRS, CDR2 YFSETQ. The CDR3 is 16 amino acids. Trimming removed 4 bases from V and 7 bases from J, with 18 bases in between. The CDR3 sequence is CASSHRDTTLNSPLHF. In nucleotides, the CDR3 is TGCGCCAGCAGCCACCGGGACACCACCTTAAATTCACCCCTCCACTTT.

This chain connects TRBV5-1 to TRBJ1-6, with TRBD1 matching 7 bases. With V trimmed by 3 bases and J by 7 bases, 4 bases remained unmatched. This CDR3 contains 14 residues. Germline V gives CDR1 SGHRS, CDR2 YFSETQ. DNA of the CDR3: TGCGCCAGCAGCTCCACAGGGGACAATTCACCCCTCCACTTT. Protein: CASSSTGDNSPLHF.